The entry below describes one TCR beta chain. Its target is not known. The DNA is left out, because the CDR3 cannot be placed on it with certainty; the CDR3 is given as TCRdb lists it. This sample is drawn from a study of T cells in Graves' hyperthyroidism and ophthalmopathy. The TCR beta CDR3 regions underwent amplification using RNA transcripts as the source. HTBI primers were used for first-round RT-PCR of the TCR CDR3. TCRdb fed the multiplex PCR reads into MiXCR, producing one record per CDR3 protein. The profile shows 300,000 or so distinct CDR3 sequences, over 20% of them singletons. General study findings and limits: Most clonotypes expanded in the thyroid (above 0.001) were also present in blood. Ophthalmopathy prediction by the model preceded onset by a median about 6.8 months.

Participants, patients aged 18 to 65, had newly diagnosed hyperthyroidism with a duration under 2 months. This sample holds PBMCs from about 10 ml fresh peripheral blood. The length of the CDR3 is 24 amino acids, counting both ends. Per germline, CDR1 SGHTS and CDR2 YDEGEE. V is TRBV5-8 and J is TRBJ1-5; the DNA was not used to check the table's D call, TRBD1. This TCR derives from a woman in her forties or fifties with Graves' hyperthyroidism. The sequencing input was blood. CDR3 sequence: CASSFYICSASYGTGLTGNQPQHF.